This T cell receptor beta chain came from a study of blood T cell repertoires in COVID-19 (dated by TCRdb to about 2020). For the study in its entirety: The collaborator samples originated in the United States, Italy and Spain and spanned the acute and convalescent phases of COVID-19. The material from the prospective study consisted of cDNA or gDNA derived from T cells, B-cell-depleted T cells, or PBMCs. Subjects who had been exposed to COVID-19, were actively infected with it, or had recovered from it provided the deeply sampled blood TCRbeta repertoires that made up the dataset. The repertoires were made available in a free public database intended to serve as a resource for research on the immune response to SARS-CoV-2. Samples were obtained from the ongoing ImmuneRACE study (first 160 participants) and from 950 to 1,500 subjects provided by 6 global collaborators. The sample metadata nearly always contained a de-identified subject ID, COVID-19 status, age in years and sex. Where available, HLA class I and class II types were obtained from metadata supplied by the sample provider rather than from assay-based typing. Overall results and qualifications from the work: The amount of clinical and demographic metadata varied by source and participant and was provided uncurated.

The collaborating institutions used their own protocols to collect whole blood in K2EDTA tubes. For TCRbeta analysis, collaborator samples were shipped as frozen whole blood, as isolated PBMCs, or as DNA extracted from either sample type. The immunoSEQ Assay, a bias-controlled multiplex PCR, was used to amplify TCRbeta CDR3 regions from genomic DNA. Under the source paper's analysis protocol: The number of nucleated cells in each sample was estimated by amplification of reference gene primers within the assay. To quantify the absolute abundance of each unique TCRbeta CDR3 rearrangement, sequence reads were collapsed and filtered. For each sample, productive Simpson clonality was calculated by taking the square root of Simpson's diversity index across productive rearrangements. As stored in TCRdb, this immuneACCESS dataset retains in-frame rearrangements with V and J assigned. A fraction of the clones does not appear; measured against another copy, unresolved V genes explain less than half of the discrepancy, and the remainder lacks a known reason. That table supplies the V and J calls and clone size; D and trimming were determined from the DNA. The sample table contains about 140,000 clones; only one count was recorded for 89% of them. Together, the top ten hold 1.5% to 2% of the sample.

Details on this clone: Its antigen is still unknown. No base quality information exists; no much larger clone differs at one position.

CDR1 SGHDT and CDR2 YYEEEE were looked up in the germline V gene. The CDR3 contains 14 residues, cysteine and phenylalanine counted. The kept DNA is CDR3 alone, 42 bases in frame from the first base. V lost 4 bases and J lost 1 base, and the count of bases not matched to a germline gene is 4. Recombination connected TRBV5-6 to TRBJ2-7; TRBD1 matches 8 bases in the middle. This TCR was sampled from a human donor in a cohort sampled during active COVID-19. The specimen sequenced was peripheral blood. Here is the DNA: TGTGCCAGCAGCGCCTGGACAGGGTCCTACGAGCAGTACTTC. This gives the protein CASSAWTGSYEQYF.